This T cell receptor (beta chain) comes out of a study of shared clonotypes between healthy human individuals. CD45RO-negative, CCR7-positively selected cells formed the naive CD8 fraction, excluding terminally differentiated effector memory CD45RA+ cells. Turning to this clone: What it binds is unknown.

Only in-frame clones appear in the TCRdb table, and some are missing; sequencing was by immunoSEQ multiplex PCR. Of roughly 850,000 clones detected, roughly 96% appear once; the ten largest clones hold over 0.2%. General observations from the study: Owing to a small donor count, the genetic and exposure-history diversity represented was limited. On the whole, naive subsets had larger estimated richness than memory subsets had.

The sequenced sample consisted of naive CD8+ T cells sorted from blood. This TCR was sampled from a man in his thirties or forties in good health.

This CDR3 reads CASSQGLFPYEQYF. As DNA, the CDR3 is TGCGCCAGCAGCCAGGGACTCTTTCCCTACGAGCAGTACTTC. V gene TRBV4-1 combines with J gene TRBJ2-7; D is perhaps TRBD2 (6 bases). The germline V and J ends were trimmed by 3 bases and 2 bases, with 11 bases remaining between them. This CDR3 region has 14 residues. The V gene's germline CDR1 is MGHRA and CDR2 YSYEKL.